One T cell receptor beta chain is described in this entry. This specimen belongs to a study of cytomegalovirus exposure and HLA in healthy donors. V shed 6 bases and J shed 2 bases, with 7 bases lying between them. This CDR3 is built from 12 residues. Germline V gives CDR1 WNHNN, CDR2 SYGVQD (reference sequence). The PCR was carried out with 60 Vbeta primers and 13 Jbeta primers. The protocol was immunoSEQ multiplex PCR, while the TCRdb copy is restricted to in-frame clones and leaves out a portion. The sample lists tens of thousands of clones, 90% occurring once. The gene calls are TRBV10-1 and TRBJ1-1; D not certain. This TCR was sampled from a woman aged 18 to 35 in good health and CMV-seronegative. Input material: PBMCs. The CDR3: CASSEANTEAFF. The CDR3 coding sequence is TGCGCCAGCAGCGAAGCAAACACTGAAGCTTTCTTT.